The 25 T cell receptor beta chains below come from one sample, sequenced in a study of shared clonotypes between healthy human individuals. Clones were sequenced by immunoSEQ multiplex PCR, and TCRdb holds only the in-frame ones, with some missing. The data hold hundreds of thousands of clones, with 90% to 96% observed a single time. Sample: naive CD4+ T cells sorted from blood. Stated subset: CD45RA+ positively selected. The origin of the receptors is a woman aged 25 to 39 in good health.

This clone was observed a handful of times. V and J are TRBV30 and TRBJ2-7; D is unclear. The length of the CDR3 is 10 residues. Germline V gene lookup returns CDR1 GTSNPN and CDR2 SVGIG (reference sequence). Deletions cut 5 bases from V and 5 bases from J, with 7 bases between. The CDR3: CAWGRDEQYF. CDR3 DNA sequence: TGTGCCTGGGGTAGAGACGAGCAGTACTTC. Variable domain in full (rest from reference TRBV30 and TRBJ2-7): SQTIHQWPATLVQPVGSPLSLECTVEGTSNPNLYWYRQAAGRGLQLLFYSVGIGQISSEVPQNLSASRPQDRQFILSSKKLLLSDSGFYLCAWGRDEQYFGPGTRLTVT.

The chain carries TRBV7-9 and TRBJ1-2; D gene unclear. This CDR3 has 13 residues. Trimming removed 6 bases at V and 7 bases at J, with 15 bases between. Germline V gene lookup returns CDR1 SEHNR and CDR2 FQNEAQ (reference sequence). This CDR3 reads CASSQEVVPGYTF. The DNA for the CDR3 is TGTGCCAGCAGTCAGGAGGTCGTTCCTGGCTACACCTTC. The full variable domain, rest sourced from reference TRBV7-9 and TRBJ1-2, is DTGVSQNPRHKITKRGQNVTFRCDPISEHNRLYWYRQTLGQGPEFLTYFQNEAQLEKSRLLSDRFSAERPKGSFSTLEIQRTEQGDSAMYLCASSQEVVPGYTFGSGTRLTVV.

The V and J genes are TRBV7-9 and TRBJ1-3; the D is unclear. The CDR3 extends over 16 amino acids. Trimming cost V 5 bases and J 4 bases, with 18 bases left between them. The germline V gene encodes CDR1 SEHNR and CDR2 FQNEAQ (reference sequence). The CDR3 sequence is CASSPNRASGGNTIYF. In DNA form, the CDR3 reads TGTGCCAGCAGCCCCAACCGCGCCTCGGGGGGAAACACCATATATTTT.

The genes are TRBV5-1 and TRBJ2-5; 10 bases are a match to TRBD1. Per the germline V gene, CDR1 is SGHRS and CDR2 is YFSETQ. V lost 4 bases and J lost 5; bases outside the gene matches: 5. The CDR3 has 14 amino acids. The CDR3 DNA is TGCGCCAGCAGCGCGGGACAGGGGAAGGAGACCCAGTACTTC. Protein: CASSAGQGKETQYF.

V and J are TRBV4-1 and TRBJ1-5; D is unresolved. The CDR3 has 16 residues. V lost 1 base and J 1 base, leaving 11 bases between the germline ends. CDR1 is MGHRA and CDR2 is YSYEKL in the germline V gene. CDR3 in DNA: TGCGCCAGCAGCCAAGGGGAGGGCCGCAGCAATCAGCCCCAGCATTTT. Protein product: CASSQGEGRSNQPQHF.

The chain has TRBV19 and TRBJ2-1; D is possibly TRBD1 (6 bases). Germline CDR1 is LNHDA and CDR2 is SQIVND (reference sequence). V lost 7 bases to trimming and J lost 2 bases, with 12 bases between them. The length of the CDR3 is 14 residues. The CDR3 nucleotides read TGTGCCAGTAAGGACAGCTACACCTACAATGAGCAGTTCTTC. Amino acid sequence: CASKDSYTYNEQFF.

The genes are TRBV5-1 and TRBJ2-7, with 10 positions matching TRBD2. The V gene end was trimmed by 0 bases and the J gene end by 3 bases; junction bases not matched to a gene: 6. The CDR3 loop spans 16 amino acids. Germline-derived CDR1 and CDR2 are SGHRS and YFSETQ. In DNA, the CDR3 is TGCGCCAGCAGCTTGGAGCTAGCGGGAGAGGGCTACGAGCAGTACTTC. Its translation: CASSLELAGEGYEQYF.

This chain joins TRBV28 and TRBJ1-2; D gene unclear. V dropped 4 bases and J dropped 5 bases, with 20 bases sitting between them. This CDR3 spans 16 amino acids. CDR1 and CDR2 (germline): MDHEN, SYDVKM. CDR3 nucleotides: TGTGCCAGCAGTTCACGTCATGGGCCCGCTCCTTATGGCTACACCTTC. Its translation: CASSSRHGPAPYGYTF.

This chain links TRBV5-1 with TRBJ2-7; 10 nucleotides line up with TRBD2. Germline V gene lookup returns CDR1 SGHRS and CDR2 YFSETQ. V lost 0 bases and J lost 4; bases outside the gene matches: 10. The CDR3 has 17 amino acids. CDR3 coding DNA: TGCGCCAGCAGCTTGGGGGAAGGACTAGCGGCACTGTACGAGCAGTACTTC. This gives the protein CASSLGEGLAALYEQYF.

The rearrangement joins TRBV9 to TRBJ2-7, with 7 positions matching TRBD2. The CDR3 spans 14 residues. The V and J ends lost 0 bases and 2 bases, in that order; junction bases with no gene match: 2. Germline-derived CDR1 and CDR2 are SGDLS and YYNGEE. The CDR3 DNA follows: TGTGCCAGCAGCGTAGCGGGAGGAACCTACGAGCAGTACTTC. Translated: CASSVAGGTYEQYF.

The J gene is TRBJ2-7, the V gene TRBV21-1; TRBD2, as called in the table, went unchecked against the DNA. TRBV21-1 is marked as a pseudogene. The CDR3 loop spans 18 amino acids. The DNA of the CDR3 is TGTGCCAGCAGCAAAGGGGACCCTAGCGGGATTCCTTCCTACGAGCAGTACTTC. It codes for CASSKGDPSGIPSYEQYF.

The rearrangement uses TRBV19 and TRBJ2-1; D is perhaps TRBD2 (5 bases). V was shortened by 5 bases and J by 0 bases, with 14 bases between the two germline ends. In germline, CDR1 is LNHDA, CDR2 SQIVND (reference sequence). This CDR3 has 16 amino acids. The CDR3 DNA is TGTGCCAGTAGTCCCCAGCGGCCTAGCTCCTACAATGAGCAGTTCTTC. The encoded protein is CASSPQRPSSYNEQFF.

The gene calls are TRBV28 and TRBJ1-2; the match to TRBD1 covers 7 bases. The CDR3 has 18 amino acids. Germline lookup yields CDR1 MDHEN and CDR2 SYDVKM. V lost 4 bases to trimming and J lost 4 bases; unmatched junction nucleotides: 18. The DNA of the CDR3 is TGTGCCAGCAGTTCCCCTGGCCTCCTGGGGACAGCTCCCTATGGCTACACCTTC. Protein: CASSSPGLLGTAPYGYTF.

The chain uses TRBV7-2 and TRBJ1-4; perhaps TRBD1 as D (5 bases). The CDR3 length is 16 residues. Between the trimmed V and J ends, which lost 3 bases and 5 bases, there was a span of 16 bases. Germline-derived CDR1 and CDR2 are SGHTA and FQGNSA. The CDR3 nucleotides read TGTGCCAGCAGCTTCACGATACCACGGGGGAATGAAAAACTGTTTTTT. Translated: CASSFTIPRGNEKLFF.

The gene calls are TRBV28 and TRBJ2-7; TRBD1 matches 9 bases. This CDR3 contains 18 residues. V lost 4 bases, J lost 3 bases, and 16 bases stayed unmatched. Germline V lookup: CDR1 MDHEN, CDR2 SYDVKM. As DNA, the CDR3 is TGTGCCAGCAGTTACGATCTTGAACAGGGGGCGGGGAACTACGAGCAGTACTTC. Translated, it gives CASSYDLEQGAGNYEQYF.

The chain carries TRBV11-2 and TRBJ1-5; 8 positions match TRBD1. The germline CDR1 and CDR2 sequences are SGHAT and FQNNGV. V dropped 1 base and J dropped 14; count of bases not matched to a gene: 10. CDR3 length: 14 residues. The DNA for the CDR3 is TGTGCCAGCAGCTTAGCAACATCAGGACAGGGCAAGCATTTT. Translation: CASSLATSGQGKHF.

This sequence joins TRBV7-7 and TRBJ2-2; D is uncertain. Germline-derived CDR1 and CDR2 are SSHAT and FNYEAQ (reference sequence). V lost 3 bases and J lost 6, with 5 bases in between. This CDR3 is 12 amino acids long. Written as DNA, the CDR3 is TGTGCCAGCAGCTTCCCCCCCGGGGAGCTGTTTTTT. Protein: CASSFPPGELFF.

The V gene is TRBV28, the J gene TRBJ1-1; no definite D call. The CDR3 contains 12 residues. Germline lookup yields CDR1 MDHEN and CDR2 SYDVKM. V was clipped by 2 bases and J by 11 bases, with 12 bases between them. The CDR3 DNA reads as TGTGCCAGCAGTTTACTACCCGAAGGGGCTTTCTTT. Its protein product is CASSLLPEGAFF.

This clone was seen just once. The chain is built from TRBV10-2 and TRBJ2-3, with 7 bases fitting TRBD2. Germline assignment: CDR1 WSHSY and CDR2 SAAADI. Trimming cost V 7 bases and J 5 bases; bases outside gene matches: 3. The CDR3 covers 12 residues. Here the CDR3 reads CASIGGGDTQYF. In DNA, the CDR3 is TGCGCCAGCATCGGCGGGGGAGATACGCAGTATTTT.

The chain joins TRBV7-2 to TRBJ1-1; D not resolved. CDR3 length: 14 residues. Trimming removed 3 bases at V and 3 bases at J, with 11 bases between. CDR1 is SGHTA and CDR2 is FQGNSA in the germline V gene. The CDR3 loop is CASSFFGRDTEAFF. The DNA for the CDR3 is TGTGCCAGCAGCTTCTTTGGAAGGGACACTGAAGCTTTCTTT.

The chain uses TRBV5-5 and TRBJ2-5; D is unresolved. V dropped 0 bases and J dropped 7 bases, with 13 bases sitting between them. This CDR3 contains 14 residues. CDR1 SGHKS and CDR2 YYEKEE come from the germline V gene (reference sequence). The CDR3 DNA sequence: TGTGCCAGCAGCTTGGACAGCCCCGGTGGGACCCAGTACTTC. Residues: CASSLDSPGGTQYF.

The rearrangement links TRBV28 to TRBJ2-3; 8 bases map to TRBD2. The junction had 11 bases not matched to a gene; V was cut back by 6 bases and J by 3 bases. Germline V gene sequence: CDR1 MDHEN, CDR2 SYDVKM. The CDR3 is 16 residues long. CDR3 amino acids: CASSRGAGGFTDTQYF. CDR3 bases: TGTGCCAGCAGCCGGGGGGCGGGAGGTTTTACAGATACGCAGTATTTT. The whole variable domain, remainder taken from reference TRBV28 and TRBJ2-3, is DVKVTQSSRYLVKRTGEKVFLECVQDMDHENMFWYRQDPGLGLRLIYFSYDVKMKEKGDIPEGYSVSREKKERFSLILESASTNQTSMYLCASSRGAGGFTDTQYFGPGTRLTVL.

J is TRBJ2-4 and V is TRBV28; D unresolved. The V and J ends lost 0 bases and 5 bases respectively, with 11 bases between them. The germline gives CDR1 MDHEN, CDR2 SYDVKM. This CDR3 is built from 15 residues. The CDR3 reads CASSLWGSQENIQYF. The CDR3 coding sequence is TGTGCCAGCAGTTTATGGGGCAGCCAAGAAAACATTCAGTACTTC.

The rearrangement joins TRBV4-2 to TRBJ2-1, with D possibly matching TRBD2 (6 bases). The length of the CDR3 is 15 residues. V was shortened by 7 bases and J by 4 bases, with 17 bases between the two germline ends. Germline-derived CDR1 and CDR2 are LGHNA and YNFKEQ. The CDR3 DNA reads TGTGCCAGCACCTTTAGCGGCCGTGATTACAATGAGCAGTTCTTC. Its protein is CASTFSGRDYNEQFF.

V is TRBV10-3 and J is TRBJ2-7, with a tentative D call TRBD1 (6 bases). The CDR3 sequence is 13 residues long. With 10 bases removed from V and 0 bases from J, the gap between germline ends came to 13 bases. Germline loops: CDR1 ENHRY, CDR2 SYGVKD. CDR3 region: CANRVESSYEQYF. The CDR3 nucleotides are TGTGCCAACAGGGTTGAGAGCTCCTACGAGCAGTACTTC.